A single TCR beta chain is shown here with its context. What it binds is not known. Trimming stripped 3 bases from V and 8 bases from J, with 19 bases between. Germline V lookup: CDR1 MGHDK, CDR2 SYGVNS. The CDR3 loop spans 15 amino acids. These data belong to a study of CD8+CD57+ T cells in acquired aplastic anemia. About the research overall: The DNA of sorted CD4+ and CD8+ cells averaged 3.2 ug. Findings and caveats of the study: CD8+ Simpson's diversity showed no significant patient-control difference. Roughly 29 was the count of CD8+ CDR3 sequences that patients shared with controls.

Investigators profiled TCR beta VDJ and CDR3 from genomic DNA template. One entry per CDR3 protein results from TCRdb running MiXCR on the reads. The sample has 270,000 or so distinct CDR3 sequences, approximately 79% seen once. Those patients picked for sequencing had displayed CD8+CD57+ cell expansion on flow cytometry. At blood sampling, none of the patients had yet received therapy. The V call is TRBV25-1, the J call TRBJ1-1; D remains unclear. The sequence derives from a human donor with aplastic anemia. What was sequenced was sorted CD4+, CD8+, or CD8+CD57+ T cells (not recorded which) from PBMCs. The CDR3 DNA follows: TGTGCCAGCAGTGACCTAAAGGGCGTACGATCGGAAGCTTTCTTT. Its translation: CASSDLKGVRSEAFF.